The 16 T cell receptor beta chains below all came from one sample that was sequenced in a study of T cell responses to AZD1222 COVID-19 vaccine. Assay used: immunoSEQ multiplex PCR; TCRdb lists only in-frame clones, some missing. The sample includes 100,000 to 150,000 clones, around 92% of them seen just once. The sequenced sample was peripheral blood, obtained on day 0 of AZD1222 vaccination. The source is an adult in good health.

The gene calls are TRBV2 and TRBJ2-5; 7 bases are a match to TRBD1. With V trimmed by 5 bases and J by 3 bases, 6 bases remained unmatched. The CDR3 totals 14 residues. Germline CDR1 and CDR2: SNHLY and FYNNEI. Here the CDR3 DNA reads TGTGCCAGCAGTCCCGACAGGGTTAAAGAGACCCAGTACTTC. Its translation is CASSPDRVKETQYF.

The rearrangement links TRBV6-5 to TRBJ1-2; perhaps TRBD1 as D (6 bases). Germline V gene lookup returns CDR1 MNHEY and CDR2 SVGAGI. This CDR3 spans 13 amino acids. The germline V and J ends were trimmed by 6 bases and 2 bases, with 10 bases remaining between them. Written as DNA, the CDR3 is TGTGCCAGCAGCCTTGACAGGAACTATGGCTACACCTTC. Protein sequence: CASSLDRNYGYTF.

The CDR3 region is CASSQVAGGGTQYF. CDR3 DNA: TGTGCCAGCAGCCAAGTTGCCGGCGGGGGAACGCAGTATTTT. The chain employs TRBV3-1 (or the pseudogene TRBV3-2) and TRBJ2-3; 7 bases are a match to TRBD2. The ends lost 1 base at V and 9 bases at J; junction bases unmatched: 7. The germline V gene has CDR1 LGHDT and CDR2 YNNKEL (reference sequence). The CDR3 runs to 14 residues.

The rearrangement uses TRBV18 and TRBJ2-7; the match to TRBD1 covers 8 bases. CDR3 length: 15 amino acids. CDR1 KGHSH and CDR2 LQKENI come from the germline V gene. The J segment lost 0 bases and the V segment lost 3 bases, leaving 4 bases of the junction unmatched. The CDR3 protein is CASSPGQVPSYEQYF. CDR3 DNA sequence: TGTGCCAGCTCACCGGGACAGGTTCCCTCCTACGAGCAGTACTTC. Variable domain in full (rest from reference TRBV18 and TRBJ2-7): NAGVMQNPRHLVRRRGQEARLRCSPMKGHSHVYWYRQLPEEGLKFMVYLQKENIIDESGMPKERFSAEFPKEGPSILRIQQVVRGDSAAYFCASSPGQVPSYEQYFGPGTRLTVT.

This rearrangement joins TRBV18 to TRBJ2-7; D ambiguous. V lost 2 bases and J 0 bases, leaving 8 bases between the germline ends. The CDR3 length is 14 residues. The germline V gene encodes CDR1 KGHSH and CDR2 LQKENI. The CDR3 DNA sequence: TGTGCCAGCTCACCAGAGTGGACCTCCTACGAGCAGTACTTC. This encodes CASSPEWTSYEQYF.

V and J are TRBV12-3 or TRBV12-4 and TRBJ1-2; no definite D call. The germline V and J ends were trimmed by 3 bases and 9 bases, with 8 bases remaining between them. This CDR3 is built from 11 residues. The CDR3: CASSFSRSYTF. CDR3 DNA sequence: TGTGCCAGCAGTTTTAGCAGGAGCTACACCTTC.

The V gene is TRBV4-2, the J gene TRBJ2-1; maybe TRBD2 (5 bases). V was shortened by 1 base and J by 9 bases, with 7 bases between the two germline ends. The CDR3 extends over 12 amino acids. CDR1 is LGHNA and CDR2 is YNFKEQ in the germline V gene. In nucleotides, the CDR3 is TGTGCCAGCAGCCAAGGAGGGTTTGAGCAGTTCTTC. Translating gives CASSQGGFEQFF.

The chain employs TRBV30 and TRBJ1-2; no clear D gene. CDR3 length: 13 amino acids. CDR1 and CDR2 from the germline V gene are GTSNPN and SVGIG (reference sequence). The V end lost 0 bases, the J end lost 6 bases, and 11 bases lay between the germline ends. The CDR3 bases are TGTGCCTGGAGTGTAAGTTACGGGGATGGCTACACCTTC. Amino acid sequence: CAWSVSYGDGYTF.

The CDR3 here is CASSQAGMGETQYF. For the CDR3, the DNA is TGCGCCAGCAGCCAAGCTGGGATGGGGGAGACCCAGTACTTC. V gene TRBV4-1 combines with J gene TRBJ2-5, with no clear D. V shed 1 base and J shed 5 bases, with 11 bases lying between them. The CDR3 sequence is 14 residues long. Looked up from germline, CDR1 is MGHRA and CDR2 is YSYEKL.

V usage is TRBV6-2 or TRBV6-3 and J usage is TRBJ1-1, with no clear D. The CDR3 runs 16 residues. Germline CDR1 reads MNHEY; CDR2 reads SVGEGT. V gave up 0 bases and J gave up 5 bases, with 16 bases separating them. The CDR3 nucleotides read TGTGCCAGCAGTTACTCGAGAAAAGGGTCGGGGACTGAAGCTTTCTTT. Residues: CASSYSRKGSGTEAFF.

This chain links TRBV4-1 with TRBJ2-2, with TRBD2 identical over 10 bases. Germline assignment: CDR1 MGHRA and CDR2 YSYEKL. The CDR3 extends over 17 amino acids. V dropped 3 bases and J dropped 4; count of bases not matched to a gene: 8. The CDR3 is CASSQRSGRVGTGELFF. DNA of the CDR3: TGCGCCAGCAGCCAGAGAAGCGGGAGGGTCGGCACCGGGGAGCTGTTTTTT.

CDR3: CASSHTGELFF. CDR3 in DNA: TGTGCCAGCAGTCACACCGGGGAGCTGTTTTTT. This chain links TRBV28 with TRBJ2-2; D gene uncertain. V gave up 5 bases and J gave up 3 bases, with 1 base separating them. The CDR3 has 11 residues. Germline V gene data show CDR1 as MDHEN and CDR2 as SYDVKM.

The genes are TRBV6-4 and TRBJ2-3; TRBD2 matches 8 bases. This CDR3 spans 15 amino acids. Trimming took 6 bases from V and 2 from J; bases not matched to a gene: 7. CDR1 is MRHNA, CDR2 SNTAGT, per germline. This CDR3 is CASSPTSANTDTQYF. The CDR3 region has the DNA TGTGCCAGCAGCCCGACTAGCGCAAACACAGATACGCAGTATTTT.

The rearrangement joins TRBV27 to TRBJ2-5; 8 bases are a match to TRBD2. Germline V gives CDR1 MNHEY, CDR2 SMNVEV (reference sequence). The CDR3 covers 15 residues. The junction had 11 bases not matched to a gene; V was cut back by 5 bases and J by 6 bases. The CDR3 bases are TGTGCCAGCAGTAGAAGCGGGAGCAGGCCCAAGACCCAGTACTTC. Translated, it gives CASSRSGSRPKTQYF.

This chain joins TRBV28 and TRBJ2-7, with 8 bases matching TRBD2. Germline CDR1 MDHEN, CDR2 SYDVKM. The trim removed 6 bases at V and 8 bases at J, leaving 6 bases unmatched. This CDR3 has 12 amino acids. CDR3 in amino acids: CASSTTSVKQYF. In DNA form, the CDR3 reads TGTGCCAGCAGCACGACTAGCGTTAAGCAGTACTTC.

This clone was detected only once. The rearrangement joins TRBV10-3 to TRBJ2-2, with TRBD1 matching 9 bases. V lost 6 bases and J lost 4; bases outside the gene matches: 3. CDR1 and CDR2 (germline): ENHRY, SYGVKD. The CDR3 loop spans 14 amino acids. CDR3 protein: CAIRGTGFTGELFF. The CDR3 DNA follows: TGTGCCATCAGGGGGACAGGGTTCACCGGGGAGCTGTTTTTT.